The clone carrying this T cell receptor (beta chain) was observed a few times. Its cognate antigen is unknown. The record originates from a study of post-analysis software for immune sequencing data. Turning to the study itself: The disease courses covered relapsing-remitting, secondary progressive and progressive-relapsing multiple sclerosis. Findings of the study overall: The five TRBV segments detected at higher frequency in patients than in controls included TRBV5-6, TRBV5-1 and TRBV20-1. When compared against controls, multiple sclerosis patients showed significantly lower normalized Chao1 diversity.

CDR1 is DFQATT and CDR2 is SNEGSKA in the germline V gene (reference sequence). Trimming cost V 0 bases and J 4 bases; bases outside gene matches: 6. The CDR3 is made up of 15 amino acids. Built from TCR beta cDNA, the libraries had unique molecular identifiers in them. TCRdb used MiXCR to reprocess the PCR reads, holding one entry per CDR3 protein. The table lists under 650,000 distinct CDR3 sequences, about 40% of them singletons. This sequence originates from a girl aged 10 to 17 with multiple sclerosis. The specimen sequenced was blood. V and J are TRBV20-1 and TRBJ2-3; the match to TRBD2 covers 8 bases. The CDR3 nucleotides read TGCAGTGCTAGAGATCCAGCGGGAGAATCAGATACGCAGTATTTT. Encoded protein: CSARDPAGESDTQYF.